These 16 T cell receptor beta chains share one sample of origin, sequenced in a study of blood T cell repertoires in COVID-19. The protocol was immunoSEQ multiplex PCR, while the TCRdb copy is restricted to in-frame clones and leaves out a portion. The sample lists a few hundred thousand clones, under 90% occurring once. The sequenced sample was peripheral blood. These receptors all stem from a woman younger than 45 with COVID-19, enrolled during active disease.

This clone was seen only once. The chain's CDR3 is CASSNGQGTDGYTF. The CDR3 region has the DNA TGCGCCAGCAGCAACGGACAGGGTACGGATGGCTACACCTTC. The chain combines TRBV5-1 with TRBJ1-2; TRBD1 matches 8 bases. The CDR3 length is 14 residues. CDR1 SGHRS and CDR2 YFSETQ come from the germline V gene. Trimming cost V 4 bases and J 6 bases; bases outside gene matches: 8.

The sample holds one count of this clone. V gene TRBV18 combines with J gene TRBJ2-3; TRBD2 aligns across 12 bases. V trimming: 3 bases; J trimming: 4 bases; junction bases outside the gene matches: 11. The CDR3 is 18 amino acids. Germline values: CDR1 KGHSH, CDR2 LQKENI. The CDR3 sequence is CASSPQPSGGAGSDTQYF. The CDR3, as DNA: TGTGCCAGCTCACCTCAGCCTAGCGGGGGGGCCGGTTCAGATACGCAGTATTTT.

The chain carries TRBV2 and TRBJ2-1; D unresolved. V was cut by 3 bases and J by 6 bases, with 9 bases left in between. Germline assignment: CDR1 SNHLY and CDR2 FYNNEI. The CDR3 loop spans 13 amino acids. CDR3 amino acids: CASSDEVSNEQFF. The CDR3 region has the DNA TGTGCCAGCAGTGATGAGGTGTCCAATGAGCAGTTCTTC.

This chain joins TRBV11-2 and TRBJ2-2, with D unclear. Trimming cost V 2 bases and J 6 bases, with 4 bases left between them. Germline-derived CDR1 and CDR2 are SGHAT and FQNNGV. CDR3 length: 12 residues. The CDR3 coding sequence is TGTGCCAGCAGCTTACCCTCCGGGGAGCTGTTTTTT. Protein: CASSLPSGELFF.

V and J are TRBV4-3 and TRBJ2-1; 7 bases align to TRBD1. This CDR3 region has 16 residues. With V trimmed by 1 base and J by 6 bases, 9 bases remained unmatched. The germline V gene has CDR1 LGHNA and CDR2 YSLEER. Here the CDR3 reads CASSQVLQGSGNEQFF. In DNA form, the CDR3 reads TGCGCCAGCAGCCAAGTTTTACAGGGGTCCGGCAATGAGCAGTTCTTC.

This rearrangement joins TRBV27 to TRBJ2-1, with D maybe TRBD2 (6 bases). The CDR3 is 14 residues long. Trimming shortened V by 6 bases and J by 1 base, and 10 bases separated the two germline ends. The germline gives CDR1 MNHEY, CDR2 SMNVEV (reference sequence). The chain's CDR3 is CASRNGGSYNEQFF. The DNA of the CDR3 is TGTGCCAGCAGGAACGGGGGATCCTACAATGAGCAGTTCTTC.

The rearrangement joins TRBV6-1 to TRBJ1-2, with unresolved D. V shed 1 base and J shed 2 bases, with 8 bases lying between them. From germline, CDR1 is MNHNS and CDR2 SASEGT. CDR3 length equals 14 residues. CDR3: CASSEGRENYGYTF. CDR3 coding DNA: TGTGCCAGCAGTGAAGGGAGGGAAAACTATGGCTACACCTTC.

The V gene is TRBV28, the J gene TRBJ2-1, with D unclear. The CDR3 is 11 residues long. V lost 6 bases, J lost 8 bases, and 8 bases lay in between. CDR1 and CDR2 from the germline V gene are MDHEN and SYDVKM. The CDR3 reads CASSPEDEQFF. CDR3 nucleotide sequence: TGTGCCAGCAGCCCTGAGGATGAGCAGTTCTTC.

The chain links TRBV7-8 to TRBJ2-3; 7 bases are shared with TRBD1. The CDR3 covers 16 residues. Per the germline V gene, CDR1 is SGHVS and CDR2 is FQNEAQ. J was trimmed by 5 bases and V by 4 bases; bases with no gene match: 12. The CDR3 reads CASSSTGVGIEDTQYF. Here the CDR3 DNA reads TGTGCCAGCAGCTCTACAGGGGTAGGAATAGAAGATACGCAGTATTTT.

The V call is TRBV6-1, the J call TRBJ2-5; D might be TRBD2 (6 bases). Germline CDR1 reads MNHNS; CDR2 reads SASEGT. This CDR3 is 15 amino acids long. The V and J ends lost 0 bases and 2 bases respectively, with 10 bases between them. Here the CDR3 reads CASSEARGRQETQYF. CDR3 bases: TGTGCCAGCAGTGAAGCGCGGGGCCGGCAAGAGACCCAGTACTTC.

The genes are TRBV3-1 (or the pseudogene TRBV3-2) and TRBJ1-2; 8 bases line up with TRBD1. Germline CDR1 is LGHDT and CDR2 is YNNKEL (reference sequence). V lost 2 bases and J lost 4; bases outside the gene matches: 3. There are 14 residues in the CDR3. The CDR3 DNA is TGTGCCAGCAGCCAATCCGGACAGGGCTATGGCTACACCTTC. Its protein is CASSQSGQGYGYTF.

A single count supports this clone. The V call is TRBV2, the J call TRBJ1-5, with TRBD1 as a possible D gene (5 bases). Per the germline V gene, CDR1 is SNHLY and CDR2 is FYNNEI. The CDR3 extends over 14 amino acids. Trimming cost V 8 bases and J 0 bases, with 11 bases left between them. CDR3 nucleotide sequence: TGTGCCAGCCGGGACTCAAATAGCAATCAGCCCCAGCATTTT. Translating it yields CASRDSNSNQPQHF.

This CDR3 is CASIVARSTDTQYF. In nucleotides, the CDR3 is TGTGCCAGCATTGTAGCGAGGTCCACAGATACGCAGTATTTT. The rearrangement joins TRBV2 to TRBJ2-3; D may be TRBD2 (5 bases). Looked up from germline, CDR1 is SNHLY and CDR2 is FYNNEI. The V end was cut by 7 bases, the J end by 2 bases, with 13 bases between. The CDR3 is 14 residues long.

The J gene is TRBJ2-1, the V gene TRBV11-2; D gene ambiguous. The CDR3 is 16 residues long. The germline V gene encodes CDR1 SGHAT and CDR2 FQNNGV. Trimming stripped 2 bases from V and 0 bases from J, with 11 bases between. DNA for the CDR3: TGTGCCAGCAGCTTAAGAGGCGGTAGCTCCTACAATGAGCAGTTCTTC. Translated, it gives CASSLRGGSSYNEQFF.

This clone has only a few counts. The chain has TRBV29-1 and TRBJ1-1; D is undetermined. V was shortened by 8 bases and J by 11 bases, with 18 bases between the two germline ends. The CDR3 consists of 11 residues. Germline V CDR1 and CDR2: SQVTM, ANQGSEA. Written as DNA, the CDR3 is TGCAGCTCCGACCATGACTCGCGGGCTTTCTTT. As protein: CSSDHDSRAFF.

The V call is TRBV9, the J call TRBJ1-1; perhaps TRBD1 as D (5 bases). This CDR3 is 15 amino acids long. V was pared by 0 bases and J by 4 bases, with 13 bases between. Germline V CDR1 and CDR2: SGDLS, YYNGEE. Written as DNA, the CDR3 is TGTGCCAGCAGCGTAGAAGGGGCTGGTGGCACTGAAGCTTTCTTT. Encoded protein: CASSVEGAGGTEAFF.